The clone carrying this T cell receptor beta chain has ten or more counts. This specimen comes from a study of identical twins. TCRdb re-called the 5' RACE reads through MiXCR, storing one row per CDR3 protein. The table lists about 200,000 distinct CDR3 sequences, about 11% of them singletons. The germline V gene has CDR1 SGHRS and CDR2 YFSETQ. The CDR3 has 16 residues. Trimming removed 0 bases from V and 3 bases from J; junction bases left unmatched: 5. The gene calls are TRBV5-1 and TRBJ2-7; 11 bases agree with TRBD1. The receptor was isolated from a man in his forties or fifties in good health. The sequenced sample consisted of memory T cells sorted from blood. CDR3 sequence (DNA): TGCGCCAGCAGCTTGGCCGTTGGGACAGGGGGCTACGAGCAGTACTTC. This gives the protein CASSLAVGTGGYEQYF.